The clone carrying this T cell receptor (beta chain) appeared a few times. Antigen specificity is unknown. This sample stems from a study of cytomegalovirus exposure and HLA in healthy donors. Findings and limits, study-wide: Reports credit the classifier with highly specific, highly sensitive diagnosis of cytomegalovirus status. Clonal expansion, a later analysis showed, was greater in HLA-associated TCR beta chains than in equally common others.

Amplification used 60 Vbeta primers and 13 Jbeta primers. Produced via immunoSEQ multiplex PCR; TCRdb's table is partial and in-frame only. The table has over 150,000 clones, around 81% seen once; the top ten hold about 12%. Germline CDR1 reads MNHNS; CDR2 reads SASEGT. This CDR3 is 15 amino acids long. The V and J ends lost 2 bases and 4 bases, in that order; junction bases with no gene match: 4. This chain connects TRBV6-1 to TRBJ2-3, with 9 bases identical to TRBD2. The origin of this receptor is a woman between 45 and 65 years old in good health and CMV-seronegative. The sample comprised PBMCs. The CDR3 nucleotides are TGTGCCAGCAGTGAATTCGCGGGAGGGGCAGATACGCAGTATTTT. Protein: CASSEFAGGADTQYF.